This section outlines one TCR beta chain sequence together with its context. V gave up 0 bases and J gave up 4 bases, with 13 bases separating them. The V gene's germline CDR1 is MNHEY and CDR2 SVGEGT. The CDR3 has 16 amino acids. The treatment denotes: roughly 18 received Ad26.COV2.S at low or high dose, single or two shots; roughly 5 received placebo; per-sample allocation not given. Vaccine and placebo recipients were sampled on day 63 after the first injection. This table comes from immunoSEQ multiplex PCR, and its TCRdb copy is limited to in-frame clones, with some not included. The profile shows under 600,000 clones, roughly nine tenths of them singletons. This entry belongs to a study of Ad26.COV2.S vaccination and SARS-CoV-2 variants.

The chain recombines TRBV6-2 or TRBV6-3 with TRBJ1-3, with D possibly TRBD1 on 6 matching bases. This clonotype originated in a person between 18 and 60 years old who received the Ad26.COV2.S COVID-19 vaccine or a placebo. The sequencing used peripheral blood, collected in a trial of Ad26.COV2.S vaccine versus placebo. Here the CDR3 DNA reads TGTGCCAGCAGTTACTCGAGGGGGGCTGGAGGAAACACCATATATTTT. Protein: CASSYSRGAGGNTIYF.